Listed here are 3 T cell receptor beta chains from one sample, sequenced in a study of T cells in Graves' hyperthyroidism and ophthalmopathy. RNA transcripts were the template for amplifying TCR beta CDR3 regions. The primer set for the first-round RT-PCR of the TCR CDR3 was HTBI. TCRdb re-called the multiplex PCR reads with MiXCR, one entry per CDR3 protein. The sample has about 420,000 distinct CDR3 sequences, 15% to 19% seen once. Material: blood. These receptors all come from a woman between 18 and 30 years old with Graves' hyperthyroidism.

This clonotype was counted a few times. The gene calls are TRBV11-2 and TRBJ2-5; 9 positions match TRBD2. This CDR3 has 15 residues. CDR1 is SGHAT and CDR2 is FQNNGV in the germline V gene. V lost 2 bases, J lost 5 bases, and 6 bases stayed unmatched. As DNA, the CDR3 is TGTGCCAGCAGCTTAAGGCGGGGGGGCAGGGAGACCCAGTACTTC. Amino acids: CASSLRRGGRETQYF. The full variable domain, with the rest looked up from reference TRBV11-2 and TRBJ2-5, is EAGVAQSPRYKIIEKRQSVAFWCNPISGHATLYWYQQILGQGPKLLIQFQNNGVVDDSQLPKDRFSAERLKGVDSTLKIQPAKLEDSAVYLCASSLRRGGRETQYFGPGTRLLVL.

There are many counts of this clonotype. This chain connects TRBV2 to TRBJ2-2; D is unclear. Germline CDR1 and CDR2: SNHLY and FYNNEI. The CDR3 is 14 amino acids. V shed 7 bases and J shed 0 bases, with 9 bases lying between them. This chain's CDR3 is CASNGRTNTGELFF. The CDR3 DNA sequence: TGTGCCAGCAATGGCAGAACGAACACCGGGGAGCTGTTTTTT.

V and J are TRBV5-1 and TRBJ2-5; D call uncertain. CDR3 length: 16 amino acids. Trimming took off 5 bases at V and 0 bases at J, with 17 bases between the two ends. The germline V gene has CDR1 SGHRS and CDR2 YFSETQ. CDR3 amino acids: CASRLSLGVYQETQYF. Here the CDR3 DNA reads TGCGCCAGCAGGCTCTCGCTCGGAGTCTACCAAGAGACCCAGTACTTC.